This T cell receptor beta chain originates from a study of T cell responses to AZD1222 COVID-19 vaccine. Study-wide results and limits: Clonal diversity may have been underestimated, and the donors were mostly white British, with more females than males.

Note on this clone: Its antigen is not known.

Assay used: immunoSEQ multiplex PCR; TCRdb lists only in-frame clones, some missing. The sample holds 130,000 to 150,000 clones, 80% to 90% seen once. Germline V gene sequence: CDR1 LGHNA, CDR2 YNFKEQ. The CDR3 length is 13 residues. Trimming took 3 bases from V and 4 from J, leaving 9 bases between them. This TCR was sampled from an adult in good health. The specimen comprised peripheral blood, sampled on day 0 of AZD1222 vaccination. The rearrangement joins TRBV4-2 to TRBJ1-2, with D unresolved. The DNA of the CDR3 is TGTGCCAGCAGCCACCCGACGGGCTATGGCTACACCTTC. Its protein product is CASSHPTGYGYTF.